This TCR beta chain was obtained from a study of neurological immune-mediated disorders. TCRdb called the 5' RACE reads again in MiXCR, with one record for every CDR3 protein. The sample holds more than 35,000 distinct CDR3 sequences, about 6.3% seen once. At least ten counts were recorded for this clonotype. Its antigen remains unknown. Study conclusions and caveats: The greatest TCR clonal expansion occurred in HTLV-1-associated myelopathy and the least in multiple sclerosis, which fell below healthy controls.

The germline V gene has CDR1 DFQATT and CDR2 SNEGSKA (reference sequence). The V gene lost 5 bases and the J gene lost 7 bases, with 18 bases spanning the gap. There are 15 residues in the CDR3. This chain uses TRBV20-1 with TRBJ1-6; possible D gene TRBD1, 6 bases. Sequencing input: CD4+ T cells from blood. The source is a woman in her thirties or forties in good health. The CDR3 nucleotides are TGCAGTGCTGCCAGGGGAGTCAGAGGGAATTCACCCCTCCACTTT. It is translated as CSAARGVRGNSPLHF.